The 18 T cell receptor beta chains given below trace back to one sample, sequenced in a study of shared clonotypes between healthy human individuals. Repertoires were generated with immunoSEQ multiplex PCR, while TCRdb's copy carries only in-frame clones and drops some. There are 650,000 to 750,000 clones in the sample; around 72% occur only once, and around 2% lies in the top ten. The sequencing input was memory CD4+ T cells sorted from blood. Subset: CD45RA-negative fraction. The origin of the receptors is a woman aged 30 to 39 in good health.

J is TRBJ1-2 and V is TRBV7-9; TRBD1 is a possible D gene (5 bases). CDR3 size: 14 residues. The germline gives CDR1 SEHNR, CDR2 FQNEAQ (reference sequence). The ends were cut back, 4 bases at V and 8 bases at J, with 17 bases in the middle. Here the CDR3 DNA reads TGTGCCAGCAGCTCACCGAATCAGGGAGACGGCTACACCTTC. Amino acid sequence: CASSSPNQGDGYTF.

Note on this clone: This may come from a read error, since a much larger clone is one base off. Distinct nucleotide sequences in the sample also encode this CDR3. The rearrangement links TRBV5-1 to TRBJ2-3; D gene uncertain. Germline V CDR1 and CDR2: SGHRS, YFSETQ. The CDR3 is 11 amino acids. V lost 3 bases and J lost 2, with 1 base in between. CDR3 protein: CASSSTDTQYF. As DNA, the CDR3 is TGCGCCAGCAGCTCCACAGATACGCAGTATTTT.

This clone was picked up a small number of times. The chain combines TRBV11-2 with TRBJ2-7; D perhaps matches TRBD1 (6 bases). The CDR3 covers 17 residues. The germline V gene has CDR1 SGHAT and CDR2 FQNNGV. V lost 7 bases to trimming and J lost 0 bases, with 22 bases between them. The CDR3: CASTVGKVGQSSYEQYF. CDR3 coding DNA: TGTGCCAGCACCGTTGGTAAAGTCGGACAGTCCTCCTACGAGCAGTACTTC.

Here the CDR3 DNA reads TGTGCCAGCAGCCGAGGAGGGTTGGTAGGAAACACCATATATTTT. Translating gives CASSRGGLVGNTIYF. The chain links TRBV6-5 to TRBJ1-3; D gene unclear. From germline, CDR1 is MNHEY and CDR2 SVGAGI. There are 15 residues in the CDR3. V was pared by 6 bases and J by 4 bases, with 16 bases between.

This chain connects TRBV10-1 to TRBJ2-3; the D gene is possibly TRBD1 (5 bases). The CDR3 is 14 amino acids. Trimming took 3 bases from V and 2 from J, leaving 9 bases between them. The V gene's germline CDR1 is WNHNN and CDR2 SYGVQD (reference sequence). The CDR3 reads CASSDIGATDTQYF. The CDR3 coding sequence is TGCGCCAGCAGTGATATAGGGGCCACAGATACGCAGTATTTT.

The chain couples TRBV6-1 to TRBJ1-1; D not certain. The CDR3 sequence is 12 residues long. With 0 bases removed from V and 5 bases from J, the gap between germline ends came to 4 bases. Germline CDR1 is MNHNS and CDR2 is SASEGT. CDR3 coding DNA: TGTGCCAGCAGTGAAGCGGGAACTGAAGCTTTCTTT. Residues: CASSEAGTEAFF.

This clone was seen more than once but under ten times. The rearrangement links TRBV2 to TRBJ1-1, with no clear D. V was shortened by 5 bases and J by 6 bases, with 13 bases between the two germline ends. Per the germline V gene, CDR1 is SNHLY and CDR2 is FYNNEI. This CDR3 region has 13 residues. This chain's CDR3 is CASSKRGDAEAFF. The CDR3 bases are TGTGCCAGCAGTAAGAGAGGCGACGCTGAAGCTTTCTTT.

This clone was detected once. The V and J genes are TRBV4-1 and TRBJ1-5, with D possibly TRBD1 on 5 matching bases. Trimming left V 5 bases short and J 0 bases short, with 14 bases between. Germline V gene data show CDR1 as MGHRA and CDR2 as YSYEKL. The CDR3 contains 16 residues. The chain's CDR3 is CASSGWGSHSNQPQHF. CDR3 bases: TGCGCCAGCAGCGGTTGGGGGTCCCATAGCAATCAGCCCCAGCATTTT.

This sequence joins TRBV28 and TRBJ2-7; 7 bases map to TRBD2. The CDR3 spans 14 residues. V lost 2 bases and J lost 6; bases outside the gene matches: 7. Germline CDR1 MDHEN, CDR2 SYDVKM. The CDR3 DNA follows: TGTGCCAGCAGTTTACCCCTCGCGGGAGTCGAGCAGTACTTC. Its protein product is CASSLPLAGVEQYF. The full variable domain, rest sourced from reference TRBV28 and TRBJ2-7, is DVKVTQSSRYLVKRTGEKVFLECVQDMDHENMFWYRQDPGLGLRLIYFSYDVKMKEKGDIPEGYSVSREKKERFSLILESASTNQTSMYLCASSLPLAGVEQYFGPGTRLTVT.

This clone has more than one count but fewer than ten. The chain employs TRBV6-5 and TRBJ2-1; tentatively, D is TRBD1 or TRBD2 (5 bases each). CDR1 and CDR2 from the germline V gene are MNHEY and SVGAGI. This CDR3 contains 14 residues. V gave up 7 bases and J gave up 12 bases, with 22 bases separating them. CDR3 sequence reads: CASKDPGKLQVQFF. The CDR3 nucleotides read TGTGCCAGCAAGGACCCCGGGAAATTACAGGTGCAGTTCTTC.

This clone was counted a single time. Distinct nucleotide sequences in the sample also encode this CDR3. The V call is TRBV6-6, the J call TRBJ2-7, with D tentatively TRBD2 (5 bases). CDR1 and CDR2 (germline): MNHNY, SVGAGI (reference sequence). There are 14 residues in the CDR3. V was pared by 2 bases and J by 2 bases, with 10 bases between. The CDR3 DNA follows: TGTGCCAGCAGTTACGGAGGCAGAACCTACGAGCAGTACTTC. Translation: CASSYGGRTYEQYF.

The genes are TRBV9 and TRBJ2-1; D might be TRBD2 (7 bases). The V end was cut by 6 bases, the J end by 4 bases, with 20 bases between. Germline-derived CDR1 and CDR2 are SGDLS and YYNGEE. CDR3 length equals 16 residues. In DNA, the CDR3 is TGTGCCAGCACCAGGGGTGCGGGGGCCCATTACAATGAGCAGTTCTTC. It specifies CASTRGAGAHYNEQFF.

This clone was counted between two and nine times. The chain uses TRBV5-1 and TRBJ1-1; 11 bases fit TRBD1. The CDR3 is 16 amino acids. V was clipped by 2 bases and J by 4 bases; unmatched bases: 7. Germline CDR1 and CDR2: SGHRS and YFSETQ. The CDR3 here is CASSLNSGTGGTEAFF. CDR3 sequence (DNA): TGCGCCAGCAGCTTAAATTCCGGGACAGGGGGCACTGAAGCTTTCTTT. Complete variable domain (other parts from reference TRBV5-1 and TRBJ1-1): KAGVTQTPRYLIKTRGQQVTLSCSPISGHRSVSWYQQTPGQGLQFLFEYFSETQRNKGNFPGRFSGRQFSNSRSEMNVSTLELGDSALYLCASSLNSGTGGTEAFFGQGTRLTVV.

In this sample, this clone turned up a few times. This chain connects TRBV30 to TRBJ1-2; the D is unclear. This CDR3 is built from 13 residues. The V gene's germline CDR1 is GTSNPN and CDR2 SVGIG (reference sequence). The germline V and J ends were trimmed by 2 bases and 2 bases, with 9 bases remaining between them. The CDR3 region is CAWSPHKNYGYTF. DNA for the CDR3: TGTGCCTGGAGTCCCCACAAGAACTATGGCTACACCTTC.

V gene TRBV7-2 combines with J gene TRBJ2-5; D is unclear. The CDR3 spans 13 residues. CDR1 is SGHTA, CDR2 FQGNSA, per germline. The V gene lost 1 base and the J gene lost 11 bases, with 14 bases spanning the gap. In nucleotides, the CDR3 is TGTGCCAGCAGCTTAGAGGTTAATAGCTTTCAGTACTTC. Translated: CASSLEVNSFQYF. Full variable domain (remainder filled in from reference TRBV7-2 and TRBJ2-5): GAGVSQSPSNKVTEKGKDVELRCDPISGHTALYWYRQSLGQGLEFLIYFQGNSAPDKSGLPSDRFSAERTGGSVSTLTIQRTQQEDSAVYLCASSLEVNSFQYFGPGTRLLVL.

The J gene is TRBJ1-3, the V gene TRBV30; D gene uncertain. Looked up from germline, CDR1 is GTSNPN and CDR2 is SVGIG (reference sequence). V dropped 4 bases and J dropped 4 bases, with 5 bases sitting between them. CDR3 length equals 11 residues. The CDR3 sequence is CAWTRGNTIYF. The CDR3 DNA sequence: TGTGCCTGGACTAGGGGAAACACCATATATTTT.

The chain couples TRBV10-1 to TRBJ2-1; 7 bases are a match to TRBD1. This CDR3 comprises 16 residues. Per the germline V gene, CDR1 is WNHNN and CDR2 is SYGVQD (reference sequence). After removal of 1 base from V and 5 bases from J, the junction contained 8 bases not matched to a gene. The CDR3 here is CASSEFKDRPDNEQFF. Here the CDR3 DNA reads TGCGCCAGCAGTGAGTTCAAGGACAGGCCCGACAATGAGCAGTTCTTC.

The chain's CDR3 is CASSSPGLSYEQYF. The CDR3 coding sequence is TGTGCCAGCAGTTCACCCGGACTTTCCTACGAGCAGTACTTC. The rearrangement uses TRBV25-1 and TRBJ2-7, with D possibly TRBD2 on 5 matching bases. This CDR3 is built from 14 residues. Germline lookup yields CDR1 MGHDK and CDR2 SYGVNS. V was clipped by 5 bases and J by 1 base, with 12 bases between them.